This T cell receptor beta chain stems from a study of T cells in Graves' hyperthyroidism and ophthalmopathy. V gave up 0 bases and J gave up 3 bases, with 14 bases separating them. CDR1 is DFQATT and CDR2 is SNEGSKA in the germline V gene (reference sequence). This CDR3 spans 15 amino acids. Study findings and constraints: Blood also carried most thyroid clonotypes expanded above 0.001.

With regard to this clonotype: Its antigen is undetermined.

TCR beta CDR3 sequences were amplified from RNA transcripts. First-round RT-PCR of the TCR CDR3 relied on the HTBI primer set. MiXCR was run by TCRdb on the multiplex PCR reads, yielding one entry per CDR3 protein. The repertoire consists of just under 750,000 distinct CDR3 sequences, with approximately 40% occurring once and the leading ten covering roughly 31%. Graves' hyperthyroidism was deemed stable absent ophthalmopathy progression within 18 months. Patients were aged 18 to 65, had disease duration under 2 months, and had newly diagnosed hyperthyroidism. From more than 9.5 ml of fresh peripheral blood, PBMCs were isolated.

The receptor was isolated from a middle-aged woman with Graves' hyperthyroidism. The chain uses TRBV20-1 and TRBJ2-5; D remains ambiguous. Sequenced sample: blood. The CDR3 is CSARDNLGKKETQYF. The DNA for the CDR3 is TGCAGTGCTAGAGACAATTTGGGCAAGAAAGAGACCCAGTACTTC.